This T cell receptor (beta chain) appears in the sequencing data of a study of post-analysis software for immune sequencing data. The CDR3 loop spans 14 amino acids. V dropped 0 bases and J dropped 3 bases, with 12 bases sitting between them. The V gene's germline CDR1 is DFQATT and CDR2 SNEGSKA (reference sequence). To note about this clonotype: Its antigen is currently unknown.

General study points: Controls had significantly higher normalized Chao1 diversity than multiple sclerosis patients. Controls showed lower frequencies than patients for roughly 5 TRBV segments, and TRBV5-6, TRBV5-1 and TRBV20-1 were among these.

TCR beta cDNA libraries had unique molecular identifiers. A single record per CDR3 protein comes from TCRdb applying MiXCR to the PCR reads. Of under 900,000 distinct CDR3 sequences in the sample, about 57% were seen once. This chain uses TRBV20-1 with TRBJ2-7; D is perhaps TRBD2 (6 bases). This TCR was sampled from a girl aged 10 to 17 with multiple sclerosis. Sequenced: blood. The CDR3 loop is CSAREAGRYYEQYF. The CDR3 nucleotides read TGCAGTGCTAGAGAAGCGGGTCGGTACTACGAGCAGTACTTC.